This T cell receptor beta chain emerged from a study of T-cell memory formation after mild COVID-19. Study results and caveats: Contracting CD4+ clones were located mainly in CM and EM, and CD8+ clones in EMRA.

CDR3 length equals 15 residues. V shed 4 bases and J 6 bases; nucleotides not matched to a gene: 6. The germline V gene encodes CDR1 SGDLS and CDR2 YYNGEE. From the 5' RACE reads, TCRdb called clonotypes with MiXCR, one entry per CDR3 protein. The data show some 210,000 distinct CDR3 sequences, approximately 20% seen once. About this clonotype: The antigen is not known. This could be a read error, since a much larger clone is one nucleotide away.

Sequenced material: PBMCs or a T cell subset sorted from them (not recorded which). The sequence was collected from an adult woman who had mild COVID-19 (a few samples of this study predate the infection). Cell type and time point are not known. This rearrangement joins TRBV9 to TRBJ1-6, with 8 positions matching TRBD1. The chain's CDR3 is CASSPRTGPNSPLHF. The CDR3 DNA is TGTGCCAGCAGCCCCCGGACAGGGCCTAATTCACCCCTCCACTTT. Variable domain in full (rest from reference TRBV9 and TRBJ1-6): DSGVTQTPKHLITATGQRVTLRCSPRSGDLSVYWYQQSLDQGLQFLIQYYNGEERAKGNILERFSAQQFPDLHSELNLSSLELGDSALYFCASSPRTGPNSPLHFGNGTRLTVT.